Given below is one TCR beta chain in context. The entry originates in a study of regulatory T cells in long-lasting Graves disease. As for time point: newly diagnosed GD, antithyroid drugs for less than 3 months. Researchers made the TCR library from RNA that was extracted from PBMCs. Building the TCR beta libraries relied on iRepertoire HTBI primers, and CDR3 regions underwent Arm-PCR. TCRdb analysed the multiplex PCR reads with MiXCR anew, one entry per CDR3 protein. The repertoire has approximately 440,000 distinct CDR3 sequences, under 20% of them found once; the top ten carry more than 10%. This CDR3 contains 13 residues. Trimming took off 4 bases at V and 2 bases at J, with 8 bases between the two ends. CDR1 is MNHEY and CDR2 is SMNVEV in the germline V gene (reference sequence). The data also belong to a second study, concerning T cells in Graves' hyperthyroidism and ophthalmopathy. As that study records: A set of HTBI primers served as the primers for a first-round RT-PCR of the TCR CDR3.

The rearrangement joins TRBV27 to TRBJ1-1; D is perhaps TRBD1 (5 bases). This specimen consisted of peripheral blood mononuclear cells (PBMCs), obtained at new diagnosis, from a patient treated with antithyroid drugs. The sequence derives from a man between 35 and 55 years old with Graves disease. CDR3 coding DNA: TGTGCCAGCAGTTGGGGGGTAAACACTGAAGCTTTCTTT. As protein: CASSWGVNTEAFF.